This T cell receptor beta chain was recorded in a study of PD-1 blockade in classical Hodgkin lymphoma (dated by TCRdb to 2018 to 2021). In the study overall: Nivolumab dosing was 3 mg/kg intravenously every 2 weeks, continuing until either disease progression or unacceptable toxicity. The study used CyTOF and TCR beta sequencing to define a peripheral blood immune signature of response to PD-1 blockade in classical Hodgkin lymphoma.

The germline V gene (reference sequence) supplies CDR1 SGHNT and CDR2 YYREEE. V trim: 3 bases; J trim: 7 bases; unmatched bases: 6. Taken from cysteine to phenylalanine, the CDR3 has 15 residues. The only DNA kept is the CDR3, 45 bases in frame from the first base. Study-wide findings and limitations: CD4+ but not CD8+ TCR diversity rose significantly by C4D1 (p=0.0027 vs p=0.16), most apparent in complete responders (p=0.02). Baseline TCR diversity was reported to be lower in newly diagnosed patients than in healthy donors, and even lower in relapsed/refractory patients. Patients starting nivolumab less than 1 year after ASCT had lower diversity and were excluded from later analyses to avoid confounding by immune reconstitution. Baseline diversity similar to that of newly diagnosed patients was observed in trial patients achieving complete response, whereas significantly lower diversity was observed in partial responders and progressors. The study covered only a single clinical trial cohort, and the causes of the repertoire differences, possibly disease activity or prior therapy, were still not defined.

This clone was found a few times. It lacks a known antigen. One base away there is no much larger clone; base qualities are not given. The time point label here, explained by the study, means: cycle 4 day 1 (C4D1), after less than seven weeks of nivolumab. Every trial patient had relapsed following autologous stem cell transplantation, and prior brentuximab vedotin exposure was what differed among cohorts A, B and C. The trial cohort included 50 to 60 patients with relapsed/refractory classical Hodgkin lymphoma, and each patient had a best overall response of complete response, partial response or progressive disease. Trial patients were treated with single-agent nivolumab in the multi-cohort phase II CheckMate 205 trial. An independent review committee assessed best overall response by applying the 2007 International Working Group response criteria. Trial PBMCs were collected immediately before nivolumab initiation (C1D1) and during therapy at cycle 2 day 1 and cycle 4 day 1. Peripheral blood was collected in 8 mL Vacutainer Cell Preparation Tubes, from which PBMCs were isolated by centrifugation and then cryopreserved.

The Qiagen DNeasy kit was used to extract genomic DNA from unsorted PBMCs and from the negatively selected CD4+ and CD8+ fractions. TCR beta CDR3 regions were subjected to amplification by immunoSEQ multiplex PCR with primers that anneal to V and J segments. A synthetic immune receptor repertoire was used to minimize amplification bias, and remaining bias was computationally removed after sequencing. For the original study's pipeline: Custom Python scripts were used to quantify repertoire diversity as the Shannon entropy index. Unsorted, CD4+ and CD8+ repertoires were analyzed separately, except for combined analyses in which CD4+ and CD8+ sequences were merged in silico. A clone was considered expanded if an increase in frequency of at least 2-fold after treatment relative to C1D1 was found, and a pseudocount of 0.5 was applied to clones undetected at baseline. Singleton clones were defined as clones with 0 or 1 copy at C1D1, and non-singleton clones were defined as clones with 2 or more copies. By matching protein sequences in sorted samples from the same patient, clones expanded in unsorted samples were annotated as CD4+, CD8+ or unknown. Wilcoxon tests were applied to paired samples to test diversity changes from C1D1 to C4D1. The source is immuneACCESS, and TCRdb retained only in-frame sequences with V and J called. Part of the clones is not carried over; for the studies checked, unresolved V genes explain less than half of this, and the remainder is unexplained. The D gene and trimming were derived from the DNA, and the V and J assignments and clone size from that table. The sample table lists around 93,000 clones, roughly 73% of them with a count of one. The ten largest account for 9.4% of the sample.

Sequenced here: peripheral blood mononuclear cells (PBMCs), sampled before the fourth cycle of nivolumab. This receptor was obtained from a human donor with classical Hodgkin lymphoma. The sequence is built from TRBV5-4 and TRBJ1-6, with 8 bases matching TRBD1. CDR3 region: CASSYGQGGNSPLHF. In nucleotide form, the sequence is TGTGCCAGCAGCTACGGACAGGGAGGCAATTCACCCCTCCACTTT.